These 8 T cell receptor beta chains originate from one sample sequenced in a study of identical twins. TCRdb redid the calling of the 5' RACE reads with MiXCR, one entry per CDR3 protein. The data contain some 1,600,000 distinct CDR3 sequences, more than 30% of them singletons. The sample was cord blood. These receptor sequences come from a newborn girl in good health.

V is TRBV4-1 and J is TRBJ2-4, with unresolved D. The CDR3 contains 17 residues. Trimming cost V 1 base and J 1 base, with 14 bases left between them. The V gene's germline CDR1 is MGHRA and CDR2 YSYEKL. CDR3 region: CASSQAPLMVAKNIQYF. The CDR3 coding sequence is TGCGCCAGCAGCCAAGCGCCCCTTATGGTGGCCAAAAACATTCAGTACTTC.

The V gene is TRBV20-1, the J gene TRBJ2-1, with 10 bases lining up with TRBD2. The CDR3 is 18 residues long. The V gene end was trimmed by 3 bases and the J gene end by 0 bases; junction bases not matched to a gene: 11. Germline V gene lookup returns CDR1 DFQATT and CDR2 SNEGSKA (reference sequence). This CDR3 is CSARRSASGRVSYNEQFF. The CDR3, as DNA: TGCAGTGCTAGGCGTTCGGCTAGCGGGAGAGTCTCCTACAATGAGCAGTTCTTC.

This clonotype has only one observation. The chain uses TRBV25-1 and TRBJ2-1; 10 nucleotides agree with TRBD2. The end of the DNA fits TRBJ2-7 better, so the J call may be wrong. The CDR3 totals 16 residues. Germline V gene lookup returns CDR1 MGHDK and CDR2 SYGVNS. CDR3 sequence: CASSELAGDGYNEQYF. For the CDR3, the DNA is TGTGCCAGCAGTGAGCTAGCGGGGGATGGCTACAATGAGCAGTACTTC.

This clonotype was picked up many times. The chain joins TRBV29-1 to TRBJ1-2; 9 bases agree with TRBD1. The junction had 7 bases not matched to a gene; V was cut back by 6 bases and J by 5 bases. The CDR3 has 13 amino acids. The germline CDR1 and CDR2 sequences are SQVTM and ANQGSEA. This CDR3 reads CSVAGTGLYGYTF. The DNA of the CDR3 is TGCAGCGTCGCCGGGACAGGGTTATATGGCTACACCTTC.

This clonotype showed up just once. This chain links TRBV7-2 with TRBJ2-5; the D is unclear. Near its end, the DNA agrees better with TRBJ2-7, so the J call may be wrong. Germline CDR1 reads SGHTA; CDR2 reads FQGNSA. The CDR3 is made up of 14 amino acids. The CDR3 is CASSDRALAYEQYF. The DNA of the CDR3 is TGTGCCAGCAGCGACCGGGCCCTCGCCTACGAGCAGTACTTC.

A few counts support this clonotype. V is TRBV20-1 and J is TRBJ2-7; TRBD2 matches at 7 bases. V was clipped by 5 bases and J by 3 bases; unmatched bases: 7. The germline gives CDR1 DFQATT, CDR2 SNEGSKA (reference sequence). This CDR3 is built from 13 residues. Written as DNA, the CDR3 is TGCAGTGCTCCCAGCGGGAACCTCTACGAGCAGTACTTC. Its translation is CSAPSGNLYEQYF.

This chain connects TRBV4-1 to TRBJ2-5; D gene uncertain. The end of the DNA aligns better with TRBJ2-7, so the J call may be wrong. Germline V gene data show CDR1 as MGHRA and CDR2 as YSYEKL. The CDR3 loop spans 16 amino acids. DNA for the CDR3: TGCGCCAGCAGCCAAGTCGTATATACTAAACCCTACGAGCAGTACTTC. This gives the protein CASSQVVYTKPYEQYF.

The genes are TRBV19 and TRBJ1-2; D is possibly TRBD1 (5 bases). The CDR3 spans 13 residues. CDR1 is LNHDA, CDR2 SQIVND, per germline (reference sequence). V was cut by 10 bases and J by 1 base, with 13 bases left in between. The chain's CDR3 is CATRRGDNYGYTF. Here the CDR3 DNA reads TGTGCCACCAGACGGGGGGATAACTATGGCTACACCTTC.